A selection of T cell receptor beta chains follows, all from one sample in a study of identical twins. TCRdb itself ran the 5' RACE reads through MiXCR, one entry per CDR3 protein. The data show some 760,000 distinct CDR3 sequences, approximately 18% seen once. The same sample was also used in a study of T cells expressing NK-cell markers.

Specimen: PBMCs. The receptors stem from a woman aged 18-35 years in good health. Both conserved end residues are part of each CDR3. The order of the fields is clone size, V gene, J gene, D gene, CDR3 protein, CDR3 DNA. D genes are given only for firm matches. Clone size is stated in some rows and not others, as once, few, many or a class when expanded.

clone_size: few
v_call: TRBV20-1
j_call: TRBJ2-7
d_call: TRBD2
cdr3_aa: CSARVASGYEQYF
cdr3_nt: TGCAGTGCTAGGGTGGCTAGCGGCTACGAGCAGTACTTC

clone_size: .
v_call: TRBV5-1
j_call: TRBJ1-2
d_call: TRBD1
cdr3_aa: CASSPRGQDYGYTF
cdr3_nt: TGCGCCAGCAGCCCCCGAGGACAGGACTATGGCTACACCTTC

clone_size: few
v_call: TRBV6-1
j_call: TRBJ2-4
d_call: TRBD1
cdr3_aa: CASSSQGAKNIQYF
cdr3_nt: TGTGCCAGCAGCTCACAGGGGGCCAAAAACATTCAGTACTTC

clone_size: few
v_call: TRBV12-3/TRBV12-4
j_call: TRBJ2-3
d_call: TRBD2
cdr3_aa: CASSPWTSGSTDTQYF
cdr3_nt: TGTGCCAGCAGTCCGTGGACTAGCGGGAGTACAGATACGCAGTATTTT

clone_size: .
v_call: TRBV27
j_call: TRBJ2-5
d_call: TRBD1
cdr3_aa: CASSFRDRGTETQYF
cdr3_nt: TGTGCCAGCAGTTTCCGGGACAGGGGTACGGAGACCCAGTACTTC

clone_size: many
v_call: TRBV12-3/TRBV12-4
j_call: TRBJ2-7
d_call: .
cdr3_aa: CASSRSSYEQYF
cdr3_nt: TGTGCCTCCTCACGGAGCTCCTACGAGCAGTACTTC

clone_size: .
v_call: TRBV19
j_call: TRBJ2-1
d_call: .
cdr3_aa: CASKSLGGSNYNEQFF
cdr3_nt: TGTGCCAGTAAATCCCTAGGAGGTAGCAATTACAATGAGCAGTTCTTC

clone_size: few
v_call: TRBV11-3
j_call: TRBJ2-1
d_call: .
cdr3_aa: CASSLEVHTYNEQFF
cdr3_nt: TGTGCCAGCAGCTTAGAAGTGCACACCTACAATGAGCAGTTCTTC

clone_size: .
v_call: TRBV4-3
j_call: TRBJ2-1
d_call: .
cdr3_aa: CASSQEDAPYNEQFF
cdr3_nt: TGCGCCAGCAGCCAAGAGGACGCCCCCTACAATGAGCAGTTCTTC

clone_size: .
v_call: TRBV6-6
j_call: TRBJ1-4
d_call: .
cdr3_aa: CASTPAGGEKLFF
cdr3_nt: TGTGCCAGCACACCGGCCGGTGGGGAAAAACTGTTTTTT

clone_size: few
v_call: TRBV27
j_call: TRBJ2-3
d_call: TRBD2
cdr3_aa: CASRRLAGGGTDTQYF
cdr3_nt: TGTGCCAGCAGAAGACTAGCGGGAGGTGGCACAGATACGCAGTATTTT

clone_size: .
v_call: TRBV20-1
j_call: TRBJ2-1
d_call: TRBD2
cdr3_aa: CSAGGLVRNEQFF
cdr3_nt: TGCAGTGCCGGGGGGTTGGTGAGGAATGAGCAGTTCTTC

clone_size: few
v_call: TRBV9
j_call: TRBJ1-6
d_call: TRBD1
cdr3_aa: CASSVDPGQGAPLHF
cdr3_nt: TGTGCCAGCAGCGTAGACCCGGGACAGGGAGCACCCCTCCACTTT

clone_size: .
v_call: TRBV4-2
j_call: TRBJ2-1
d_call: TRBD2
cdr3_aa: CASSTPSGTTYNEQFF
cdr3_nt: TGTGCCAGCAGCACCCCATCCGGGACTACGTACAATGAGCAGTTCTTC

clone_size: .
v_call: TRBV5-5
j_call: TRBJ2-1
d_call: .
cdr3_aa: CASTGGPPDLYIEQFF
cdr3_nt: TGTGCCAGCACCGGGGGGCCTCCAGATCTTTACATTGAGCAGTTCTTC

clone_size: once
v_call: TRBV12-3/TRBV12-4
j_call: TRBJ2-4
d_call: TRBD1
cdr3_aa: CASSMTGENIQYF
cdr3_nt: TGTGCCAGCAGCATGACAGGGGAAAACATTCAGTACTTC

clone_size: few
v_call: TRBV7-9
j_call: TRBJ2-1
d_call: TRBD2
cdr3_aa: CASSTGTSVSNEQFF
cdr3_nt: TGTGCCAGCAGCACCGGGACTAGCGTAAGCAATGAGCAGTTCTTC

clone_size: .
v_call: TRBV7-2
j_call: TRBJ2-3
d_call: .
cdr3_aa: CASSLQRDFTDTQYF
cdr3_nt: TGTGCCAGCAGCTTACAGCGCGACTTCACAGATACGCAGTATTTT

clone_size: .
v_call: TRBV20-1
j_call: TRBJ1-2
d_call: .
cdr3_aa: CSARAGRGGYTF
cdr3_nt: TGCAGTGCTAGAGCGGGGCGCGGTGGCTACACCTTC

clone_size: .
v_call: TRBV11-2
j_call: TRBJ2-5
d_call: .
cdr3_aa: CASSLPGAETQYF
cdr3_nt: TGTGCCAGCAGCTTACCGGGAGCGGAGACCCAGTACTTC

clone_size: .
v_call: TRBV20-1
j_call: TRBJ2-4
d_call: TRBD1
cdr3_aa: CSARDPPTDRALGKNIQYF
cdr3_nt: TGCAGTGCTAGAGATCCACCTACAGACAGGGCACTGGGCAAAAACATTCAGTACTTC

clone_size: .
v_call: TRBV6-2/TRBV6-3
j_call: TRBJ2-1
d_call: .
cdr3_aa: CASSSVWRVNEQFF
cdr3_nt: TGTGCCAGCAGTTCAGTATGGCGGGTCAATGAGCAGTTCTTC

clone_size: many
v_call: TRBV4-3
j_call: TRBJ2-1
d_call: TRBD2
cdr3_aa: CASSQESGLATGEQFF
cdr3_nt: TGCGCCAGCAGCCAAGAATCCGGACTAGCGACTGGTGAGCAGTTCTTC

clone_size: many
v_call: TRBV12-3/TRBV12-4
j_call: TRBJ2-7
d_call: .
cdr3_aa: CASAGGEQYF
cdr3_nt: TGTGCCAGCGCAGGGGGGGAGCAGTACTTC

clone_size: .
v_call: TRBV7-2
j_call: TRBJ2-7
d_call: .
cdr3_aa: CASSLRAVLRSYEQYF
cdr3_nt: TGTGCCAGCAGCTTGAGAGCGGTCCTACGTTCCTACGAGCAGTACTTC

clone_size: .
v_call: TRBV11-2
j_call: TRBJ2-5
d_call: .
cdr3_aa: CASSLESGVETQYF
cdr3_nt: TGTGCCAGCAGCTTAGAGTCTGGAGTAGAGACCCAGTACTTC

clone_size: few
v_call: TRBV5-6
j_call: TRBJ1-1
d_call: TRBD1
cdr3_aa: CASRRGGENTEAFF
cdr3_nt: TGTGCCAGCAGAAGAGGGGGCGAGAACACTGAAGCTTTCTTT

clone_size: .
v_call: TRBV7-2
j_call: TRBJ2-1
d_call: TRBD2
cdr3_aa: CASSLELAGGRREQFF
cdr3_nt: TGTGCCAGCAGCTTAGAGCTGGCGGGGGGGCGACGGGAGCAGTTCTTC

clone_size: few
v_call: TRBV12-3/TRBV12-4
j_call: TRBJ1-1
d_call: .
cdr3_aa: CASGVHEGTEAFF
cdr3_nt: TGTGCCAGCGGGGTACACGAGGGGACTGAAGCTTTCTTT

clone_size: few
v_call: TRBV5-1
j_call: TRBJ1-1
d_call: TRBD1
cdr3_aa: CASSLNRQGFTEAFF
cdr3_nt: TGCGCCAGCAGCCTTAACCGACAGGGCTTCACTGAAGCTTTCTTT

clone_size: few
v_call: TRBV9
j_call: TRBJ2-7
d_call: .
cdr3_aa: CASSVGPSTYEQYF
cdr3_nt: TGTGCCAGCAGCGTAGGACCGTCTACCTACGAGCAGTACTTC

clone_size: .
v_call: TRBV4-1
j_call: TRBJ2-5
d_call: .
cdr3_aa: CASSQVDTGRETQYF
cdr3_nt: TGCGCCAGCAGCCAAGTTGACACAGGGCGAGAGACCCAGTACTTC

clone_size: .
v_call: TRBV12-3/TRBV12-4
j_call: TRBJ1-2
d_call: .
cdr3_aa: CASSLGAGDPLKYGYTF
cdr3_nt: TGTGCCAGCAGTTTAGGGGCAGGGGATCCTTTAAAATATGGCTACACCTTC

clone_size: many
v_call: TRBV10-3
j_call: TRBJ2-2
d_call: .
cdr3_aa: CAISETEQGAGELFF
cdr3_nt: TGTGCCATCAGCGAGACCGAACAGGGCGCCGGGGAGCTGTTTTTT

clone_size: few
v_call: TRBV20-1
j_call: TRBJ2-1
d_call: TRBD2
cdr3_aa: CSARDLAGVLYNEQFF
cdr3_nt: TGCAGTGCTAGAGACTTAGCGGGAGTCTTATACAATGAGCAGTTCTTC

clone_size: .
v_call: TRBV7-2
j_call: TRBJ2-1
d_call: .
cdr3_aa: CASSLTPRLSGAGEQFF
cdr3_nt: TGTGCCAGCAGCTTAACACCCCGCCTGTCCGGGGCGGGTGAGCAGTTCTTC

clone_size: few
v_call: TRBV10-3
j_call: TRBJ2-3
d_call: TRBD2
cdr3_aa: CAISVGGGNTDTQYF
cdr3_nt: TGTGCCATCAGTGTGGGGGGAGGGAACACAGATACGCAGTATTTT

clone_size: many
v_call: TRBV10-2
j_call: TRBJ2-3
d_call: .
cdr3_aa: CASTRGLGTDTQYF
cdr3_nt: TGCGCCAGCACCCGAGGGTTGGGCACAGATACGCAGTATTTT

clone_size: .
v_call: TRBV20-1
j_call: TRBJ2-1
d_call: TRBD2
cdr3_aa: CSARPPSGVGYEQFF
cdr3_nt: TGCAGTGCTAGACCGCCTAGCGGGGTTGGATATGAGCAGTTCTTC

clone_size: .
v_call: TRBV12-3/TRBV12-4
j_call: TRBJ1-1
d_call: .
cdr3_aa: CASSERQVEAFF
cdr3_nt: TGTGCCAGCAGCGAAAGACAGGTTGAAGCTTTCTTT

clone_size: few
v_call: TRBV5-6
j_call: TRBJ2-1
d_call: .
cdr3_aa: CASSSWVGESYNEQFF
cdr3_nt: TGTGCCAGCAGCTCCTGGGTGGGCGAATCCTACAATGAGCAGTTCTTC

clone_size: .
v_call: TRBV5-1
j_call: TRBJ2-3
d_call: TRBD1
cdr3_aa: CASSLSGTASPSTDTQYF
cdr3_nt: TGCGCCAGCAGCTTGTCCGGGACAGCCTCTCCTAGCACAGATACGCAGTATTTT